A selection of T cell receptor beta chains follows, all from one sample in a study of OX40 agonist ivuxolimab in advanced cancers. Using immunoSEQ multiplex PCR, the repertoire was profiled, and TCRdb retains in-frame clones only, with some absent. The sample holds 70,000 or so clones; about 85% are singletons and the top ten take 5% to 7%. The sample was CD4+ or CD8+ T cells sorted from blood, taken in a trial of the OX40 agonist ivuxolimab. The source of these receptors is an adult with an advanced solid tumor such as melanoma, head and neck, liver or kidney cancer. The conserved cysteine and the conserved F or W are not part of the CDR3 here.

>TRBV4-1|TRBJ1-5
ASSQGDSSNQPQH
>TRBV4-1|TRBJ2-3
ASSQDFSGLAGETDTQY
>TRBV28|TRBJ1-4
ASSGQGIEKLF
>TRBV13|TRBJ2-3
ASSVTSGGADTQY
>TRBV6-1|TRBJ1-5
ASSDPGQGPHQPQH
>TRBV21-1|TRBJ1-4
ASSKEVSGAGK
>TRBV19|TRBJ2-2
ASSWRANTGELF
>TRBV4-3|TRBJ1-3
ASSQEGQGASGNTIY
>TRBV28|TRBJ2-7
ASSFYPPGGSSYEQY
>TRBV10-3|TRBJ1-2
AISLTADNYGYT
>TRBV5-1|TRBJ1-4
ASSPGRPLGPNEKLF
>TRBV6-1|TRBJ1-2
ASSEGGRAAYGYT
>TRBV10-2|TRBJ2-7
ASSESVGGYEQY
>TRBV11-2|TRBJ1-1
ASSFSIVDTKNTEAF
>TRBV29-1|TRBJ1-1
SARENTEAF
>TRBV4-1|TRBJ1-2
ASSHPGGDNYGYT
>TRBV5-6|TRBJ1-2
ASSLAGQGIGYT
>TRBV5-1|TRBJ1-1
ASRRGQTEAF
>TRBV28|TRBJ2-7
ASRMGLRDRANYEQY
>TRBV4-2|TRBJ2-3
ASRGAVAGPTDTQY
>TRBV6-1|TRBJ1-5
ASKASNQPQH
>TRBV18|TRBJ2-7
ASSPTSGRTYEQY
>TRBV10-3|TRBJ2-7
AIRSGPGDEQY
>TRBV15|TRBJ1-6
ATSRDGTAALH
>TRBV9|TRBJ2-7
ASSPRASSYEQY
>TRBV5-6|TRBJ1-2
ASSLASGDRNGYT
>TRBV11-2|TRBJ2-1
ASSSIQGVGNEQF
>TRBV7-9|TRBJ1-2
ASSLSDRDGYT
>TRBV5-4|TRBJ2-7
AASAWGILYEQY
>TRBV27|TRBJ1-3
ASLSPGGTIY
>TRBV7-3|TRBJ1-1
ASSLTPLTGLRLPEAF
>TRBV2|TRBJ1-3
ASSETTGTGGNTIY
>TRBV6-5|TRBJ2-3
ASSYNPTDTQY
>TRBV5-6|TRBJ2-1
ASSPGQGSRNEQF
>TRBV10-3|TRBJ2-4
ATGMDRALENIQY
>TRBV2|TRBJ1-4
ASSEAGLAAPNGEKLF
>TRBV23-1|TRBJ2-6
ASSQSGLKGSGANVLT
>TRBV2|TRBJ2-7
ASSLNTYEQY
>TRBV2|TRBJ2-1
ASRPGTGGSYNEQF
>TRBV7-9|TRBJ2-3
ASSSELTDTQY
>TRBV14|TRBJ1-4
ASSGSRGPNEKLF
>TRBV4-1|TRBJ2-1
ASSIGTSGYNEQF
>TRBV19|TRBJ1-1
ASSTPDRRRTEAF
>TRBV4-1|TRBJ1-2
ASSQGQSGGYT
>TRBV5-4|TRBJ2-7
ASSLIRLAGGPHEQY
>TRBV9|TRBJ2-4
ASSVGQWGIQY